The rows below give T cell receptor beta chains drawn from one sample of a study of cytomegalovirus exposure and HLA in healthy donors. The protocol was immunoSEQ multiplex PCR, while the TCRdb copy is restricted to in-frame clones and leaves out a portion. The sample has some 64,000 clones, 95% to 97% seen once. Sample: PBMCs. Every receptor here comes from a woman aged 18-29 years in good health and CMV-seronegative. CDR3s include the opening cysteine and the closing phenylalanine or tryptophan. The D gene is left open where the match is weak. Expanded clones get a size class; other rows say once, few or many, or leave the size out.

j_call	d_call	v_call	clone_size	cdr3_nt	cdr3_aa
TRBJ1-2	.	TRBV9	.	TGTGCCAGCAGCGTACAGGGGCCGGGGGGCTACACCTTC	CASSVQGPGGYTF
TRBJ2-3	TRBD2	TRBV9	.	TGTGCCAGCAGCGCGGGACTAGCGGACTCCACAGATACGCAGTATTTT	CASSAGLADSTDTQYF
TRBJ1-1	.	TRBV27	.	TGTGCCAGCAGTTTATTATCGAGGGGCGGGGTGAACACTGAAGCTTTCTTT	CASSLLSRGGVNTEAFF
TRBJ2-5	TRBD2	TRBV27	.	TGTGCCAGCAGTGCCGGGACTAGAGGGGAGACCCAGTACTTC	CASSAGTRGETQYF
TRBJ1-2	.	TRBV2	.	TGTGCCAGCAGTGAATGGGGGGGAGTTCTCGGCTATGGCTACACCTTC	CASSEWGGVLGYGYTF
TRBJ2-1	.	TRBV13	.	TGTGCCAGCAGCTTAGGGAATAGCGGACACAATGAGCAGTTCTTC	CASSLGNSGHNEQFF
TRBJ1-1	.	TRBV19	.	TGTGCCAGTAGTATAGCCCCAGCAGGGCCCGAAGCTTTCTTT	CASSIAPAGPEAFF
TRBJ2-7	.	TRBV6-1	.	TGTGCCAGCAGTGAAGCTTGGGGGGGGCGGACCGAGCAGTACTTC	CASSEAWGGRTEQYF
TRBJ2-7	.	TRBV7-3	.	TGTGCCAGCAGCCCCGGAACAACAGGGTCCGAGCAGTACTTC	CASSPGTTGSEQYF
TRBJ1-4	.	TRBV28	.	TGTGCCAGCAGCTTCGTAGGGGCCGCAACTAATGAAAAACTGTTTTTT	CASSFVGAATNEKLFF
TRBJ1-4	TRBD1	TRBV28	.	TGTGCCAGCAGCCAGACAGGGCTTAGTGAAAAACTGTTTTTT	CASSQTGLSEKLFF
TRBJ2-6	TRBD1	TRBV7-6	.	TGTGGCAGCAGCCCAGGACAGGGTCCCTCTGGGGCCAACGTCCTGACTTTC	CGSSPGQGPSGANVLTF
TRBJ1-3	.	TRBV5-1	.	TGCGCCAGCAGCTTGGGGTATTCGCCGGGGGGAAACACCATATATTTT	CASSLGYSPGGNTIYF
TRBJ2-3	TRBD2	TRBV5-1	.	TGCGCCAGCAGCCCGGGATGGGGACTAGCGGGCACAGATACGCAGTATTTT	CASSPGWGLAGTDTQYF
TRBJ2-1	.	TRBV4-3	.	TGCGCCAGCAGCCAAGCCCCCTCGGATGAGCAGTTCTTC	CASSQAPSDEQFF
TRBJ2-1	TRBD1	TRBV5-1	once	TGCGCCAGCAGCCCACAGGGGGACTCCTACAATGAGCAGTTCTTC	CASSPQGDSYNEQFF
TRBJ2-3	.	TRBV11-2	few	TGTGCCAGCAGCCTCCGGGGTATCCCTAGCACAGATACGCAGTATTTT	CASSLRGIPSTDTQYF
TRBJ1-4	.	TRBV7-9	.	TGTGCCAGCAGCCCCCTCCGTGAAAAACTGTTTTTT	CASSPLREKLFF
TRBJ1-4	TRBD1	TRBV10-3	.	TGTGCCACCCGAGGGGACAGGGGCAATGAAAAACTGTTTTTT	CATRGDRGNEKLFF
TRBJ2-3	TRBD2	TRBV28	.	TGTGCCAGCAGTTTTATGGGACTACGGGCAGATACGCAGTATTTT	CASSFMGLRADTQYF
TRBJ2-7	TRBD1	TRBV5-4	.	TGTGCCAGCGGAGGGGGGGGGACAGGGGTTGTGAGCGAGCAGTACTTC	CASGGGGTGVVSEQYF
TRBJ2-1	TRBD1	TRBV6-6	.	TGTGCCAGCAGCCCGACAGGGAACTCCTACAATGAGCAGTTCTTC	CASSPTGNSYNEQFF
TRBJ2-2	.	TRBV7-9	.	TGTGCCAGCAGCGACCCCGACAGGCCCCTGAACACCGGGGAGCTGTTTTTT	CASSDPDRPLNTGELFF
TRBJ1-4	.	TRBV2	.	TGTGCCAGCACCAAGGGCAGGGGACCTGAAAAACTGTTTTTT	CASTKGRGPEKLFF
TRBJ2-2	TRBD2	TRBV11-2	once	TGTGCCAGCAGCCACTCGGGGGGTCCCACCGGGGAGCTGTTTTTT	CASSHSGGPTGELFF
TRBJ2-7	TRBD2	TRBV28	.	TGTGCCAGCAGCCCAACGGGGCAGTACAAAGCGGGAGTAGACGAGCAGTACTTC	CASSPTGQYKAGVDEQYF
TRBJ2-7	.	TRBV28	.	TGTGCCAGCAGTTTTTCGGCCAGGGCCTACGAGCAGTACTTC	CASSFSARAYEQYF
TRBJ2-1	TRBD2	TRBV28	once	TGTGCCAGCAGTGGCGGGAGTTTCGGGCCCAATGAGCAGTTCTTC	CASSGGSFGPNEQFF
TRBJ1-2	.	TRBV20-1	.	TGCAGTGCTAGAGGGACAGATGGCTACACCTTC	CSARGTDGYTF
TRBJ2-1	TRBD2	TRBV28	.	TGTGCCAGCAGCCACGGGGGGGCCAGGGACAATGAGCAGTTCTTC	CASSHGGARDNEQFF
TRBJ1-1	.	TRBV18	.	TGTGCCAGCTCACCGGGCATGATGAACACTGAAGCTTTCTTT	CASSPGMMNTEAFF
TRBJ2-3	TRBD1	TRBV19	.	TGTGCCAGTAGCAACCGGACAGGGGCCCGATCGGATACGCAGTATTTT	CASSNRTGARSDTQYF
TRBJ1-4	.	TRBV18	.	TGTGCCAGCTCCGACGAGGGTAATGAAAAACTGTTTTTT	CASSDEGNEKLFF
TRBJ2-7	.	TRBV21-1	.	TGTGCCAGCAGCAAATGGGTGGGAGGGGGCTACGAGCAGTACTTC	CASSKWVGGGYEQYF
TRBJ2-1	TRBD2	TRBV6-1	.	TGTGCCAGCAGTGAATTGGTCGGTAGCGGGAGGCTCGGGCACTACAATGAGCAGTTCTTC	CASSELVGSGRLGHYNEQFF
TRBJ2-7	.	TRBV21-1	.	TGTGCCAGCAGCAAAGTGGGGCGAGTCGGCTACGAGCAGTACTTC	CASSKVGRVGYEQYF
TRBJ2-3	.	TRBV15	.	TGTGCCACCAGCAGAGCCGGGTCCGCAGCAGATACGCAGTATTTT	CATSRAGSAADTQYF
TRBJ1-4	TRBD1	TRBV5-6	.	TGTGCCAGCAGCTTGGGTTGGGGACAGGCAAATGAAAAACTGTTTTTT	CASSLGWGQANEKLFF
TRBJ1-3	TRBD1	TRBV6-6	.	TGTGCCACCGCCCCGGGACAGACTTACTCTGGAAACACCATATATTTT	CATAPGQTYSGNTIYF
TRBJ2-3	TRBD2	TRBV27	.	TGTGCCAGCACCCCTTCACTAGCGGGGCGGGATACGCAGTATTTT	CASTPSLAGRDTQYF
TRBJ2-7	TRBD1	TRBV18	.	TGTGCCAGCTCACCCTCACAGGGGGCGCATTACGAGCAGTACTTC	CASSPSQGAHYEQYF
TRBJ2-1	.	TRBV29-1	.	TGCAGCGCCCTCCCCGGTGGAGGACTACCCGGACGGGAGCAGTTCTTC	CSALPGGGLPGREQFF
TRBJ1-1	.	TRBV7-3	.	TGTGCCAGCAGCACTAAGCCCCTGGGACAGAACACTGAAGCTTTCTTT	CASSTKPLGQNTEAFF
TRBJ1-3	.	TRBV28	.	TGTGCCAGCACCCCGCGCAAACGAGGAAACACCATATATTTT	CASTPRKRGNTIYF
TRBJ1-5	TRBD1	TRBV5-4	once	TGTGCCAGCAGCCAAAGTGGGACAGGTGGGGATCAGCCCCAGCATTTT	CASSQSGTGGDQPQHF
TRBJ1-1	TRBD1	TRBV10-3	.	TGTGCCATCAGGGGACAGGGGGGGTCGAACACTGAAGCTTTCTTT	CAIRGQGGSNTEAFF
TRBJ2-7	.	TRBV5-1	.	TGCGCCAGCAGCTGGGGGGGGGCCTCCTACGAGCAGTACTTC	CASSWGGASYEQYF
TRBJ2-3	.	TRBV7-9	.	TGTGCCAGCTCACGGGGATACACAGATACGCAGTATTTT	CASSRGYTDTQYF
TRBJ1-5	TRBD1	TRBV7-8	.	TGTGCCAGCAGCTTAGCGCCGACAGGGGTGGGGCAGCCCCAGCATTTT	CASSLAPTGVGQPQHF
TRBJ2-7	.	TRBV2	.	TGTGCCAGCAGTGAATGGCAGTCCTTCAGCTCCTACGAGCAGTACTTC	CASSEWQSFSSYEQYF
TRBJ2-7	.	TRBV18	.	TGTGCCAGCTCACCACCGGCAGGTAGCCAACGGGGGCAGTACTTC	CASSPPAGSQRGQYF
TRBJ2-7	TRBD2	TRBV9	.	TGTGCCAGCAGCGTAGGGCTAGCGGGGGGGCTATCCTACGAGCAGTACTTC	CASSVGLAGGLSYEQYF
TRBJ1-1	TRBD1	TRBV5-1	.	TGCGCCAGCAGCCCCGAGGGGCGGACAGGGATCCACACTGAAGCTTTCTTT	CASSPEGRTGIHTEAFF
TRBJ2-1	TRBD1	TRBV5-4	.	TGTGCCAGCAGCCGGCGGACAGGGGGCTATGGGTATGAGCAGTTCTTC	CASSRRTGGYGYEQFF
TRBJ2-3	.	TRBV7-8	.	TGTGCCAGCAGCCCCAGCGCGTTGGGTACGCAGTATTTT	CASSPSALGTQYF
TRBJ2-7	TRBD1	TRBV6-5	.	TGTGCCAGACGGGACAGGGAGAAGGCGGAGCAGTACTTC	CARRDREKAEQYF
TRBJ1-4	TRBD1	TRBV5-8	.	TGTGCCAGCAGCCAGACCACAGGGGCTGCTAATGAAAAACTGTTTTTT	CASSQTTGAANEKLFF